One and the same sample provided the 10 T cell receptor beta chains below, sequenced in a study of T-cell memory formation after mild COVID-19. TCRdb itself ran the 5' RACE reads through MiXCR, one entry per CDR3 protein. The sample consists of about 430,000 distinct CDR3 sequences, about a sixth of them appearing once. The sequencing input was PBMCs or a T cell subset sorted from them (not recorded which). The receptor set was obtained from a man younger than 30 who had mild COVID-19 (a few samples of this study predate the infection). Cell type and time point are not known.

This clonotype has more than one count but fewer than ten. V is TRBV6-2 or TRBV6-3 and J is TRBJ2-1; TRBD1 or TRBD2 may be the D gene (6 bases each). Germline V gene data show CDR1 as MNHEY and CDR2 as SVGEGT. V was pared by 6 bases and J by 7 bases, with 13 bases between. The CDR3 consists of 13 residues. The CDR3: CASSTGGRNEQFF. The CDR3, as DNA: TGTGCCAGCAGCACTGGGGGGCGAAATGAGCAGTTCTTC.

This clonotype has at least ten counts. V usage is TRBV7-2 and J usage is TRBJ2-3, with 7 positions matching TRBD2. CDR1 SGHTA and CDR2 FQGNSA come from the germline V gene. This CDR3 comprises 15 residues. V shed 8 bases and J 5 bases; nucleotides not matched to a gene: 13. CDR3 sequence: CASQLRLAVQDTQYF. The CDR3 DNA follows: TGTGCCAGCCAGCTTCGCCTAGCGGTCCAAGATACGCAGTATTTT.

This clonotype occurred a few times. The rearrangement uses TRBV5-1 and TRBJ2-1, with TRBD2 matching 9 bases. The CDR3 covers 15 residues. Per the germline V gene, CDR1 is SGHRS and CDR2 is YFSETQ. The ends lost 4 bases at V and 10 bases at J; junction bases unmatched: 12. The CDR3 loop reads CASSPIERGAREQFF. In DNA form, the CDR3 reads TGCGCCAGCAGCCCGATTGAGCGGGGGGCTCGGGAGCAGTTCTTC.

CDR3: CASSLTGENTEAFF. In DNA form, the CDR3 reads TGCGCCAGCAGCTTGACAGGGGAGAACACTGAAGCTTTCTTT. The chain has TRBV5-1 and TRBJ1-1; 7 bases line up with TRBD1. Germline CDR1 is SGHRS and CDR2 is YFSETQ. V shed 1 base and J 1 base; nucleotides not matched to a gene: 1. The CDR3 spans 14 residues.

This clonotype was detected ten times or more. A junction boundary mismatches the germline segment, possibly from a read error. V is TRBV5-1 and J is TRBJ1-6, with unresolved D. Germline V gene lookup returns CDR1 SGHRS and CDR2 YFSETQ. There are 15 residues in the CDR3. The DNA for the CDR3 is TGTGCCAGCAGTTTAACGGGCTCCTATAATTCACCCCTCCACTTT. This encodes CASSLTGSYNSPLHF.

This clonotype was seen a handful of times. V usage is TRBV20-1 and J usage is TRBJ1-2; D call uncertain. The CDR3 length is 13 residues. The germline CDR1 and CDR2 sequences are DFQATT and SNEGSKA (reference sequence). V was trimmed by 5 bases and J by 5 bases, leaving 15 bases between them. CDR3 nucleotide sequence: TGCAGTGCTGCCCGGGCAGAATCATATGGCTACACCTTC. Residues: CSAARAESYGYTF.

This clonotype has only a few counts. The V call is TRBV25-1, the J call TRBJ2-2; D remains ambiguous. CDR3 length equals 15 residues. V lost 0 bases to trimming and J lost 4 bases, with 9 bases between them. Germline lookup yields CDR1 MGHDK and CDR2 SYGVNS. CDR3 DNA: TGTGCCAGCAGTGAATACGTCGCTACCACCGGGGAGCTGTTTTTT. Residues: CASSEYVATTGELFF.

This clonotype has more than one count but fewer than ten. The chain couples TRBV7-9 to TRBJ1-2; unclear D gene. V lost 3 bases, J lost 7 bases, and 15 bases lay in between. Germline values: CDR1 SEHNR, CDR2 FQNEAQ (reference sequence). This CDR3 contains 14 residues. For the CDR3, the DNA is TGTGCCAGCAGCTTTGGAAGCGAAATTGGTGGCTACACCTTC. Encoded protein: CASSFGSEIGGYTF.

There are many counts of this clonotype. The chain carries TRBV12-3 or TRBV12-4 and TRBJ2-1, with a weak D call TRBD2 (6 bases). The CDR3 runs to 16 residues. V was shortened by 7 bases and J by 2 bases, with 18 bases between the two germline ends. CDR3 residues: CASTGSGGETYNEQFF. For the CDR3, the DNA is TGTGCCAGCACGGGGTCCGGCGGGGAGACCTACAATGAGCAGTTCTTC.

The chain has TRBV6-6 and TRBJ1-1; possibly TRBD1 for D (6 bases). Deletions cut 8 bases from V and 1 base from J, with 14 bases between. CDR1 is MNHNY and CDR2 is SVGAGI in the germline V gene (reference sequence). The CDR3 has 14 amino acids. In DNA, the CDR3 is TGTGCCAGCCGACGGGGGGGACAGAACACTGAAGCTTTCTTT. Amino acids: CASRRGGQNTEAFF.